One sample yielded the 22 T cell receptor beta chains listed below, sequenced in a study of blood T cell repertoires in COVID-19. Libraries were prepared by immunoSEQ multiplex PCR; TCRdb keeps only in-frame clonotypes and omits some of them. The table records some 270,000 clones, almost 85% of them present only once. Sequenced sample: PBMCs or T cells enriched from blood (not recorded which). The receptors shown here come from a woman in her forties or fifties with acute COVID-19.

In DNA, the CDR3 is TGTGCCAGTCGGACAGGGATCTTTTATGGCTACACCTTC. It is translated as CASRTGIFYGYTF. The chain links TRBV19 to TRBJ1-2; TRBD1 agrees at 8 bases. The germline V gene has CDR1 LNHDA and CDR2 SQIVND (reference sequence). The CDR3 is made up of 13 amino acids. Trimming at V came to 8 bases and at J to 5 bases, leaving 7 bases not matched to a gene.

The chain has TRBV30 and TRBJ1-4; D unresolved. The germline gives CDR1 GTSNPN, CDR2 SVGIG (reference sequence). The CDR3 contains 16 residues. Trimming cost V 3 bases and J 7 bases, with 21 bases left between them. The CDR3 sequence is CAWRAGSESRVEKLFF. In DNA form, the CDR3 reads TGTGCCTGGAGGGCGGGGTCGGAGTCGAGGGTTGAAAAACTGTTTTTT.

V gene TRBV24-1 combines with J gene TRBJ2-3, with 8 positions matching TRBD2. J gave up 3 bases and V 3 bases, and 7 bases lay outside the gene matches. Germline V CDR1 and CDR2: KGHDR, SFDVKD. The CDR3 consists of 16 residues. CDR3 nucleotide sequence: TGTGCCACCAGTGATATACCGGGGGGGCGGACAGATACGCAGTATTTT. This encodes CATSDIPGGRTDTQYF.

The J gene is TRBJ1-5, the V gene TRBV7-2, with 9 bases that match TRBD1. Germline loops: CDR1 SGHTA, CDR2 FQGNSA. The CDR3 loop spans 15 amino acids. The junction had 5 bases not matched to a gene; V was cut back by 4 bases and J by 4 bases. The CDR3 loop reads CASSSQGAINQPQHF. The CDR3 DNA sequence: TGTGCCAGCAGCTCACAGGGGGCAATAAATCAGCCCCAGCATTTT.

The chain employs TRBV7-9 and TRBJ1-3, with TRBD1 matching 7 bases. The CDR3 extends over 15 amino acids. Trimming at V came to 1 base and at J to 4 bases, leaving 4 bases not matched to a gene. The germline V gene has CDR1 SEHNR and CDR2 FQNEAQ (reference sequence). CDR3 residues: CASSLEHRGGNTIYF. The DNA for the CDR3 is TGTGCCAGCAGCTTAGAACACAGGGGCGGAAACACCATATATTTT.

This clone has only one observation. The V call is TRBV14, the J call TRBJ2-5; tentatively, D is TRBD2 (6 bases). Trimming stripped 1 base from V and 6 bases from J, with 9 bases between. CDR1 and CDR2 (germline): SGHDN, FVKESK. CDR3 length: 13 residues. The CDR3 coding sequence is TGTGCCAGCAGCCAAGTGGGGGGAAAGACCCAGTACTTC. Its translation is CASSQVGGKTQYF.

This clone was counted a single time. V gene TRBV9 combines with J gene TRBJ2-3; 8 positions match TRBD2. Per the germline V gene, CDR1 is SGDLS and CDR2 is YYNGEE. The CDR3 extends over 16 amino acids. The ends lost 2 bases at V and 2 bases at J; junction bases unmatched: 7. The CDR3 sequence: CASSVGIGGATDTQYF. For the CDR3, the DNA is TGTGCCAGCAGCGTGGGAATCGGGGGGGCCACAGATACGCAGTATTTT.

The chain uses TRBV4-1 and TRBJ2-3; D is unclear. From germline, CDR1 is MGHRA and CDR2 YSYEKL. This CDR3 is built from 14 residues. Trimming shortened V by 3 bases and J by 2 bases, and 9 bases separated the two germline ends. The DNA for the CDR3 is TGCGCCAGCAGCCAGAGACAATCCACAGATACGCAGTATTTT. It specifies CASSQRQSTDTQYF.

A remark on this clone: Other DNA variants within this sample encode the same CDR3. This chain uses TRBV5-1 with TRBJ2-5, with D unclear. Germline V gene data show CDR1 as SGHRS and CDR2 as YFSETQ. V dropped 4 bases and J dropped 5 bases, with 6 bases sitting between them. CDR3 length: 11 residues. The CDR3 region has the DNA TGCGCCAGCAGCCTTGAGGAGACCCAGTACTTC. This gives the protein CASSLEETQYF.

The chain recombines TRBV5-1 with TRBJ1-5; 8 nucleotides align to TRBD1. This CDR3 contains 16 residues. After removal of 4 bases from V and 4 bases from J, the junction contained 10 bases not matched to a gene. The germline gives CDR1 SGHRS, CDR2 YFSETQ. The CDR3 protein is CASSPDGTGGNQPQHF. CDR3 DNA sequence: TGCGCCAGCAGCCCGGACGGGACAGGAGGTAATCAGCCCCAGCATTTT.

Turning to this clone: Additional DNA sequences in this sample encode the identical CDR3. This rearrangement joins TRBV6-5 to TRBJ1-2; 7 positions match TRBD1. The CDR3 is made up of 13 amino acids. After removal of 6 bases from V and 5 bases from J, the junction contained 6 bases not matched to a gene. Germline V CDR1 and CDR2: MNHEY, SVGAGI. The CDR3 DNA is TGTGCCAGCAGCCCCGGGACAGTTTATGGCTACACCTTC. This sequence encodes CASSPGTVYGYTF.

The chain employs TRBV9 and TRBJ1-1; 8 positions agree with TRBD1. The CDR3 has 15 residues. In germline, CDR1 is SGDLS, CDR2 YYNGEE. V was clipped by 4 bases and J by 6 bases; unmatched bases: 11. CDR3 bases: TGTGCCAGCAGCCCACGACAGGGGAAGGTCTCTGAAGCTTTCTTT. Translating it yields CASSPRQGKVSEAFF.

The gene calls are TRBV5-1 and TRBJ1-2; D is undetermined. The CDR3 has 13 amino acids. Germline V gene data show CDR1 as SGHRS and CDR2 as YFSETQ. Trimming removed 3 bases from V and 2 bases from J, with 8 bases in between. CDR3 region: CASSSGANYGYTF. The CDR3 DNA is TGCGCCAGCAGCTCGGGTGCAAACTATGGCTACACCTTC.

This clone has a handful of counts. The rearrangement uses TRBV2 and TRBJ1-4; TRBD1 matches at 10 bases. The germline gives CDR1 SNHLY, CDR2 FYNNEI. Trimming at V came to 6 bases and at J to 7 bases, leaving 5 bases not matched to a gene. The CDR3 spans 14 residues. CDR3 region: CASSSDRGPEKLFF. The CDR3 DNA follows: TGTGCCAGCAGCTCTGACAGGGGGCCTGAAAAACTGTTTTTT.

The chain has TRBV19 and TRBJ1-1, with TRBD1 as a possible D gene (6 bases). The V and J ends lost 8 bases and 2 bases respectively, with 15 bases between them. The germline V gene encodes CDR1 LNHDA and CDR2 SQIVND (reference sequence). This CDR3 has 14 residues. For the CDR3, the DNA is TGTGCCAGTGTTAGACAGGCGACAAACACTGAAGCTTTCTTT. It is translated as CASVRQATNTEAFF.

The chain has TRBV2 and TRBJ1-1; no reliable D call. The CDR3 sequence is 12 residues long. The germline gives CDR1 SNHLY, CDR2 FYNNEI. Trimming cost V 4 bases and J 3 bases, with 6 bases left between them. The CDR3 loop is CASSAMYTEAFF. The CDR3 bases are TGTGCCAGCAGTGCAATGTACACTGAAGCTTTCTTT. The whole variable domain, filled in from reference TRBV2 and TRBJ1-1, reads EPEVTQTPSHQVTQMGQEVILRCVPISNHLYFYWYRQILGQKVEFLVSFYNNEISEKSEIFDDQFSVERPDGSNFTLKIRSTKLEDSAMYFCASSAMYTEAFFGQGTRLTVV.

The V gene is TRBV12-3 or TRBV12-4, the J gene TRBJ2-1, with D possibly TRBD2 on 6 matching bases. The CDR3 contains 13 residues. Trimming removed 2 bases at V and 7 bases at J, with 9 bases between. The CDR3 is CASSLSGRNEQFF. The CDR3 coding sequence is TGTGCCAGCAGTTTATCAGGGAGGAATGAGCAGTTCTTC.

Here the CDR3 reads CASSSEGRQETQYF. CDR3 nucleotide sequence: TGTGCCAGCAGCTCGGAGGGTCGCCAAGAGACCCAGTACTTC. The chain combines TRBV7-9 with TRBJ2-5; D is possibly TRBD2 (6 bases). The CDR3 is 14 amino acids. Germline-derived CDR1 and CDR2 are SEHNR and FQNEAQ (reference sequence). The V gene lost 4 bases and the J gene lost 1 base, with 10 bases spanning the gap.

The chain has TRBV6-5 and TRBJ2-7; no firm D call. V was trimmed by 4 bases and J by 3 bases, leaving 10 bases between them. This CDR3 region has 13 residues. Germline V gene lookup returns CDR1 MNHEY and CDR2 SVGAGI. The CDR3 DNA reads TGTGCCAGCAGTTTTAACAGTCTCTACGAGCAGTACTTC. Its protein is CASSFNSLYEQYF.

V gene TRBV19 combines with J gene TRBJ2-3, with a tentative D call TRBD2 (6 bases). V shed 3 bases and J shed 1 base, with 14 bases lying between them. Germline V gene sequence: CDR1 LNHDA, CDR2 SQIVND (reference sequence). The CDR3 covers 16 residues. CDR3 nucleotide sequence: TGTGCCAGTAGTATCTCTATACTAGCCCGCACAGATACGCAGTATTTT. It specifies CASSISILARTDTQYF.

The chain links TRBV28 to TRBJ1-2, with 8 bases lining up with TRBD1. Trimming removed 5 bases from V and 6 bases from J; junction bases left unmatched: 8. The CDR3 runs to 14 residues. CDR1 is MDHEN, CDR2 SYDVKM, per germline. CDR3 loop: CASSTLTGVDGYTF. The CDR3 region has the DNA TGTGCCAGCAGTACTTTGACAGGGGTTGATGGCTACACCTTC.

This chain uses TRBV30 with TRBJ1-1; no reliable D call. The germline CDR1 and CDR2 sequences are GTSNPN and SVGIG (reference sequence). There are 11 residues in the CDR3. V gave up 2 bases and J gave up 7 bases, with 8 bases separating them. Here the CDR3 reads CAWSSGGEAFF. Here the CDR3 DNA reads TGTGCCTGGAGTTCAGGAGGTGAAGCTTTCTTT.